The T cell receptor beta chain described here comes from a study of pediatric ulcerative colitis. Only in-frame clones appear in the TCRdb table, and some are missing; sequencing was by immunoSEQ multiplex PCR. The table has 40,000 to 60,000 clones, under 80% seen once. Germline-derived CDR1 and CDR2 are MNHNS and SASEGT. This CDR3 spans 14 amino acids. The junction had 6 bases not matched to a gene; V was cut back by 6 bases and J by 7 bases. The rectum was sampled with one to two pinch biopsies at colonoscopy. Sequenced material: gut tissue. J is TRBJ1-5 and V is TRBV6-1, with 10 bases lining up with TRBD1. The source of this sequence is a girl under 18 with moderate ulcerative colitis. The CDR3 bases are TGTGCCAGCAGCCGACAGGGGGCTCGACAGCCCCAGCATTTT. It specifies CASSRQGARQPQHF.